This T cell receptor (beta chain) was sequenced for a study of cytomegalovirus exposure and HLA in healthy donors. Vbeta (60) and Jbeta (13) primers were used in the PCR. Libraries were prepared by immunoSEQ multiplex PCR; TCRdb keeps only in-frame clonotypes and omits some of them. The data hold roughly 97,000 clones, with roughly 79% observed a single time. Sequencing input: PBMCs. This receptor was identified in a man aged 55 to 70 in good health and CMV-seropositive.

The CDR3 nucleotides are TGTGCCAGTAGTATAGGAAGGGGGATCAACGAGCAGTACTTC. Translation: CASSIGRGINEQYF. V usage is TRBV19 and J usage is TRBJ2-7, with D perhaps matching TRBD1 (6 bases). Deletions cut 1 base from V and 5 bases from J, with 12 bases between. CDR1 is LNHDA and CDR2 is SQIVND in the germline V gene (reference sequence). The CDR3 runs to 14 residues.